This T cell receptor beta chain is from a study of shared clonotypes between healthy human individuals. Study information: Donors, aged 18 to 49, were a couple of women and a few men.

There were no recent acute infections or vaccinations among the donors, who were healthy HIV-negative adults. Trimming stripped 2 bases from V and 5 bases from J, with 1 base between. Per germline, CDR1 MNHEY and CDR2 SVGAGI. This CDR3 comprises 11 residues. The run depth of the assay was deep. The assay was immunoSEQ multiplex PCR, and TCRdb's table has in-frame clones only and misses some. The sample records 450,000 to 650,000 clones, roughly four fifths being singletons. Sample: PBMCs. The TCR sequence derives from a woman aged 40 to 50 in good health. Some clones in this sample may be carry-over from other donors' samples. The chain carries TRBV6-5 and TRBJ2-1; D is unclear. The CDR3 sequence: CASSYHNEQFF. In nucleotides, the CDR3 is TGTGCCAGCAGTTACCACAATGAGCAGTTCTTC.